A single sample is the source of the 17 T cell receptor beta chains below, sequenced in a study of cytomegalovirus exposure and HLA in healthy donors. The PCR employed 60 Vbeta primers together with 13 Jbeta primers. Repertoires were generated with immunoSEQ multiplex PCR, while TCRdb's copy carries only in-frame clones and drops some. This sample has just under 95,000 clones, with roughly four fifths found just once. What was sequenced was PBMCs. All receptors come from a woman aged 18-30 years in good health and CMV-seropositive.

The chain employs TRBV11-1 and TRBJ2-5; a weak D match, TRBD1 (6 bases). The CDR3 runs 15 residues. Germline CDR1 SGHAT, CDR2 FQDESV (reference sequence). Trimming cost V 6 bases and J 0 bases, with 14 bases left between them. CDR3 in DNA: TGTGCCAGCAGAGCCGACAGGCTGTACCAAGAGACCCAGTACTTC. Translation gives CASRADRLYQETQYF. Supplemented by reference TRBV11-1 and TRBJ2-5, the full variable domain reads EAEVAQSPRYKITEKSQAVAFWCDPISGHATLYWYRQILGQGPELLVQFQDESVVDDSQLPKDRFSAERLKGVDSTLKIQPAELGDSAMYLCASRADRLYQETQYFGPGTRLLVL.

This sequence joins TRBV7-5 and TRBJ2-1; the DNA was not compared with TRBD1, the D call given in the table. TRBV7-5 is marked as a pseudogene. The CDR3 loop spans 18 amino acids. The CDR3 nucleotides read TGTGCCAGAAGCCCGGGACAGGGTCGGATTAGCTCCTACAATGAGCAGTTCTTC. This sequence encodes CARSPGQGRISSYNEQFF.

The chain employs TRBV18 and TRBJ1-1; possibly TRBD1 for D (6 bases). The CDR3 loop spans 14 amino acids. V was pared by 2 bases and J by 7 bases, with 14 bases between. CDR1 and CDR2 from the germline V gene are KGHSH and LQKENI. In nucleotides, the CDR3 is TGTGCCAGCTCACCAGGGGCAGGGGAAGGTGAAGCTTTCTTT. This gives the protein CASSPGAGEGEAFF.

The genes are TRBV9 and TRBJ1-1; D uncertain. Germline V CDR1 and CDR2: SGDLS, YYNGEE. V lost 0 bases to trimming and J lost 0 bases, with 9 bases between them. The CDR3 has 15 amino acids. In DNA, the CDR3 is TGTGCCAGCAGCGTAGGGTCAGGAATGAACACTGAAGCTTTCTTT. It yields the protein CASSVGSGMNTEAFF.

J is TRBJ1-6 and V is TRBV30, with unresolved D. Germline V lookup: CDR1 GTSNPN, CDR2 SVGIG (reference sequence). Trimming pared 5 bases from V and 6 bases from J, leaving 11 bases between. The CDR3 consists of 13 residues. The CDR3 reads CAWDAGGNSPLHF. DNA of the CDR3: TGTGCCTGGGACGCGGGTGGTAATTCACCCCTCCACTTT. Using reference TRBV30 and TRBJ1-6 for the parts outside the CDR3, the full variable domain is SQTIHQWPATLVQPVGSPLSLECTVEGTSNPNLYWYRQAAGRGLQLLFYSVGIGQISSEVPQNLSASRPQDRQFILSSKKLLLSDSGFYLCAWDAGGNSPLHFGNGTRLTVT.

The chain employs TRBV6-5 and TRBJ2-5; D might be TRBD1 (5 bases). The germline V gene has CDR1 MNHEY and CDR2 SVGAGI. This CDR3 has 15 amino acids. Trimming removed 2 bases from V and 1 base from J, with 11 bases in between. CDR3 amino acids: CASSYGALIQETQYF. CDR3 DNA: TGTGCCAGCAGTTACGGGGCCCTAATCCAAGAGACCCAGTACTTC.

The CDR3 here is CASSTRTSGGYEQYF. In DNA form, the CDR3 reads TGTGCCAGCAGCACCAGAACTAGCGGGGGCTACGAGCAGTACTTC. The chain couples TRBV5-4 to TRBJ2-7, with TRBD2 matching over 11 bases. The germline gives CDR1 SGHNT, CDR2 YYREEE (reference sequence). The CDR3 runs 15 residues. With 4 bases clipped from V and 3 bases from J, the junction kept 6 bases outside the gene matches. The full variable domain, rest sourced from reference TRBV5-4 and TRBJ2-7, is ETGVTQSPTHLIKTRGQQVTLRCSSQSGHNTVSWYQQALGQGPQFIFQYYREEENGRGNFPPRFSGLQFPNYSSELNVNALELDDSALYLCASSTRTSGGYEQYFGPGTRLTVT.

The genes are TRBV9 and TRBJ2-2, with D possibly being TRBD1 (5 bases). The CDR3 is made up of 18 amino acids. The germline gives CDR1 SGDLS, CDR2 YYNGEE. Trimming pared 0 bases from V and 0 bases from J, leaving 15 bases between. The CDR3 DNA sequence: TGTGCCAGCAGCGTAGACCCCGGCACAGGTCCGAACACCGGGGAGCTGTTTTTT. Encoded protein: CASSVDPGTGPNTGELFF.

This chain joins TRBV6-5 and TRBJ2-7; D gene uncertain. The CDR3 runs 13 residues. V was pared by 5 bases and J by 3 bases, with 11 bases between. The germline V gene has CDR1 MNHEY and CDR2 SVGAGI. CDR3 amino acids: CASSQLVGYEQYF. The CDR3 DNA follows: TGTGCCAGCAGTCAACTCGTTGGCTACGAGCAGTACTTC.

The V and J genes are TRBV6-6 and TRBJ2-1; 8 bases align to TRBD2. Germline V gives CDR1 MNHNY, CDR2 SVGAGI (reference sequence). This CDR3 is built from 16 residues. V gave up 8 bases and J gave up 4 bases; unmatched junction bases: 13. The CDR3 nucleotides are TGTGCCAGCGAACATTTAGCGGGACAAGGTTACAATGAGCAGTTCTTC. It yields the protein CASEHLAGQGYNEQFF.

The table lists this clone with a few counts. The chain has TRBV5-1 and TRBJ2-7; D gene ambiguous. This CDR3 is 13 amino acids long. Germline CDR1 is SGHRS and CDR2 is YFSETQ. The germline V and J ends were trimmed by 3 bases and 3 bases, with 10 bases remaining between them. CDR3 protein: CASSSTPLYEQYF. CDR3 nucleotides: TGCGCCAGCAGCTCCACTCCCCTCTACGAGCAGTACTTC.

This chain links TRBV28 with TRBJ1-5; TRBD1 aligns across 10 bases. The CDR3 is 14 amino acids. Germline lookup yields CDR1 MDHEN and CDR2 SYDVKM. V trimming: 6 bases; J trimming: 5 bases; junction bases outside the gene matches: 4. CDR3 amino acids: CASRLGQGYQPQHF. The DNA for the CDR3 is TGTGCCAGCAGGTTGGGACAGGGGTATCAGCCCCAGCATTTT.

The rearrangement uses TRBV30 and TRBJ1-3; no definite D call. Germline CDR1 and CDR2: GTSNPN and SVGIG (reference sequence). The CDR3 consists of 13 residues. V lost 2 bases and J lost 1, with 6 bases in between. Written as DNA, the CDR3 is TGTGCCTGGAGTAGGAGGTCTGGAAACACCATATATTTT. Residues: CAWSRRSGNTIYF.

This chain links TRBV7-9 with TRBJ1-1, with TRBD1 identical over 8 bases. CDR1 and CDR2 from the germline V gene are SEHNR and FQNEAQ (reference sequence). The CDR3 spans 14 residues. J was trimmed by 4 bases and V by 3 bases; bases with no gene match: 4. The CDR3: CASSFGQGGTEAFF. The CDR3 DNA reads TGTGCCAGCAGCTTCGGACAGGGAGGCACTGAAGCTTTCTTT.

J is TRBJ1-1 and V is TRBV30, with D possibly being TRBD1 (5 bases). The germline V gene encodes CDR1 GTSNPN and CDR2 SVGIG (reference sequence). With 3 bases removed from V and 0 bases from J, the gap between germline ends came to 11 bases. The CDR3 is made up of 14 amino acids. DNA of the CDR3: TGTGCCTGGAGGAGACAGATACTGAACACTGAAGCTTTCTTT. Translation: CAWRRQILNTEAFF.

The rearrangement links TRBV28 to TRBJ2-7, with D tentatively TRBD1 (6 bases). The germline gives CDR1 MDHEN, CDR2 SYDVKM. The germline V and J ends were trimmed by 3 bases and 4 bases, with 13 bases remaining between them. This CDR3 region has 14 residues. The CDR3: CASSFRGHRYEQYF. DNA of the CDR3: TGTGCCAGCAGTTTCCGGGGACACCGATACGAGCAGTACTTC.

J is TRBJ2-2 and V is TRBV7-9; no definite D call. CDR3 length: 15 amino acids. Trimming took 5 bases from V and 3 from J, leaving 13 bases between them. From germline, CDR1 is SEHNR and CDR2 FQNEAQ (reference sequence). CDR3 protein: CASSHIGLDTGELFF. CDR3 bases: TGTGCCAGCAGCCATATTGGGCTTGACACCGGGGAGCTGTTTTTT.